The present entry profiles one T cell receptor beta chain with its context. A few counts support this clonotype. Its antigen has not been determined. Qualities for individual bases were not recorded, and no much larger clone is one base off. The source of the sample is a study of T-cell memory formation after mild COVID-19 (dated by TCRdb to about 2021). Background for the entire study: TCR sequence clusters from the two donors were largely donor specific. T-cell clones expanding and contracting after mild COVID-19 in a couple of donors were tracked by longitudinal TCRalpha and TCRbeta repertoire sequencing. The cohort was made up of two young adult volunteers, one female and one male, who were previously healthy.

Sequencing relied on an Illumina NovaSeq 6000. Using 5'RACE with constant-segment primers, TCRalpha and TCRbeta cDNA libraries were constructed, with sample barcodes and unique molecular identifiers added in the process. Trizol reagent was used to extract RNA from every sample. The libraries were amplified in two PCR steps, and the second step added a second sample barcode and Illumina TruSeq adapters. The libraries were sequenced on an Illumina NovaSeq using 2 x 150 bp paired-end reads. Concerning the study's data processing: With migec v1.2.7, reads were demultiplexed and then collapsed into UMI-guided consensus sequences. With mixcr v2.1.11, UMI consensuses were aligned to TRA and TRB V and J templates and assembled into clonotypes. A clonotype was counted as expanded or contracted only when both edgeR and NoisET called the clonotype significant, with the noise models trained on biological replicates. For edgeR calls, a false discovery rate-adjusted p below 0.01 and a log2 fold-change threshold of 1 were applied. As an exploratory analysis of dynamics, PCA with hierarchical clustering was applied to max-normalized trajectories of the 1000 most abundant clonotypes. The CD4 or CD8 phenotype of responding clones was assigned using the separately sequenced CD4+ and CD8+ repertoires. TCRdb ran its own pipeline on the public reads, namely fastp trimming at Q25 and MiXCR clone calling, and kept in-frame beta chains. Each CDR3 protein gets just one entry, which takes the most common genes and DNA from the rows behind it. TCRdb, rather than the study authors, made the V and J calls. The sample data list a few hundred thousand distinct CDR3 sequences, and about 16% of these were observed just once. The leading ten clones occupy around 20% of the sample.

CDR3 length: 13 amino acids, cysteine to phenylalanine. Only the CDR3 DNA stays, 39 bases, in frame from base 1. CDR1 and CDR2 are drawn from the germline V gene (reference sequence): LNHNV, YYDKDF. V gives up 0 bases and J gives up 4 bases, and the segment between their germline ends measures 6 bases. PBMCs were isolated by Ficoll-Paque density gradient centrifugation. Beyond this particular receptor, the publication reports: Some responding clones were detected in pre-infection memory, suggesting pre-existing cross-reactive memory T cells joined the SARS-CoV-2 response. Only a couple of mild cases were covered by the study, and larger cohorts that include severe cases with pre-infection samples were considered necessary. Contracting CD4+ clones were found mainly in CM and EM memory subsets, while CD8+ clones were enriched in EMRA. SARS-CoV-2 specificity was not confirmed for the second-wave clones peaking on day 37. Clones that contracted from day 15 to 85 showed balanced CD4/CD8 phenotypes, whereas a second wave of clones that expanded from day 15 to 37 leaned towards CD4+.

The chain uses TRBV15 and TRBJ1-1, and TRBD1 may be the D gene, going by 5 matching bases. The receptor was isolated from a young man who had mild COVID-19 (a few samples of this study predate the infection). The sample titles of this study are shuffled in the database, so cell type and time point are left out; the donor was told from shared clones. Input material: PBMCs or a T cell subset sorted from them (not recorded which). The sequence in DNA is TGTGCCACCAGCAGAGACAGGGCCACTGAAGCTTTCTTT. It translates to CATSRDRATEAFF.